One T cell receptor (beta chain) is described in this entry. Together with a sample-barcoded 5' primer, a J-beta primer mix was included in a second PCR lasting about 7 to 11 cycles. TCRdb re-called the 5' RACE reads with MiXCR, one entry per CDR3 protein. This table has approximately 350,000 distinct CDR3 sequences, roughly half appearing once. The data stem from a study of blood T cells in healthy people across ages. Trimming shortened V by 7 bases and J by 0 bases, and 13 bases separated the two germline ends. This CDR3 is built from 15 residues. Drawn from each donor were ten milliliters of peripheral blood.

The chain employs TRBV23-1 and TRBJ1-5; D is perhaps TRBD1 (6 bases). TRBV23-1 is an open reading frame whose function is uncertain. The sample comprised blood. This clonotype was sampled from a man in his sixties in good health. Here the CDR3 reads CASISDSYSNQPQHF. CDR3 DNA: TGCGCCAGCATCTCGGACAGTTATAGCAATCAGCCCCAGCATTTT.